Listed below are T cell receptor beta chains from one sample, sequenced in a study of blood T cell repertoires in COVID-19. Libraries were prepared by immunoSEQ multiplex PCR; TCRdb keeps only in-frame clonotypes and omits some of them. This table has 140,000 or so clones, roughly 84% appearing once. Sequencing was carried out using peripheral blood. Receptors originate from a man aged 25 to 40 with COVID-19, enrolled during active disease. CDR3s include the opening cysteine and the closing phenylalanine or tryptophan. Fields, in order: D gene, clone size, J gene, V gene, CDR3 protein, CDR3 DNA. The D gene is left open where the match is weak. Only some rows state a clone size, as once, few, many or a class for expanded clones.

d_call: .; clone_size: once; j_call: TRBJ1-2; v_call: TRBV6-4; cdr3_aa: CASSDGGANYGYTF; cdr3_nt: TGTGCCAGCAGTGACGGCGGAGCTAACTATGGCTACACCTTC
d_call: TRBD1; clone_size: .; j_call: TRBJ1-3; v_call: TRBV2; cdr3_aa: CASMGTGASGNTIYF; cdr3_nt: TGTGCCAGCATGGGAACAGGGGCCTCTGGAAACACCATATATTTT
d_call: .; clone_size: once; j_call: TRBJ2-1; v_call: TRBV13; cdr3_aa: CASSPYSRNSYNEQFF; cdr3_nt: TGTGCCAGCAGCCCATACAGCCGCAACTCCTACAATGAGCAGTTCTTC
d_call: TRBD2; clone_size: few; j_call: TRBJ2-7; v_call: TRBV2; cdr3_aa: CASSDVAGGPGYEQYF; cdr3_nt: TGTGCCAGCAGTGATGTAGCGGGAGGGCCGGGCTACGAGCAGTACTTC
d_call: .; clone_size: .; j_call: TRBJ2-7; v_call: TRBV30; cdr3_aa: CAWTLIGEQYF; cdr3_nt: TGTGCCTGGACCTTAATCGGCGAGCAGTACTTC
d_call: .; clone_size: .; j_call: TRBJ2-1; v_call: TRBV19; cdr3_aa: CASSIGAAVLGNEQFF; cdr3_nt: TGTGCCAGTAGTATAGGCGCAGCGGTCTTGGGGAATGAGCAGTTCTTC
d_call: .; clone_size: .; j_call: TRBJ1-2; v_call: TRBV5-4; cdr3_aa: CASTLRGLGYGYTF; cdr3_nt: TGTGCCAGCACTCTCCGGGGGTTAGGCTATGGCTACACCTTC
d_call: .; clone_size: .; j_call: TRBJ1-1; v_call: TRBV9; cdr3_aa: CASKGTKNTEAFF; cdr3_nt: TGTGCCAGCAAGGGGACAAAGAACACTGAAGCTTTCTTT
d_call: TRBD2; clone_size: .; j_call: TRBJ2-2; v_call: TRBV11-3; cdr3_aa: CASSDRTSGLNTGELFF; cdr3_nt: TGTGCCAGCAGCGACCGGACTAGCGGCCTGAACACCGGGGAGCTGTTTTTT
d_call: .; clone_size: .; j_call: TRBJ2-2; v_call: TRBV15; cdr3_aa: CATSRDRPGITGELFF; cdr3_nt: TGTGCCACCAGCAGAGATCGGCCAGGCATCACCGGGGAGCTGTTTTTT
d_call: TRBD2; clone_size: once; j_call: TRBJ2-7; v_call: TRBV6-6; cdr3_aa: CASSYFRLAAYEQYF; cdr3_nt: TGTGCCAGCAGTTACTTCCGACTAGCAGCGTACGAGCAGTACTTC
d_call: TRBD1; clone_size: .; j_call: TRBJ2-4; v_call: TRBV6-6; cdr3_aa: CASSSTGQGNKNIQYF; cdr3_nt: TGTGCCAGCAGTTCCACGGGACAGGGAAACAAAAACATTCAGTACTTC
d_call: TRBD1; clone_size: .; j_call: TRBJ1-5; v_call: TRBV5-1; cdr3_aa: CASSLTGDFSNQPQHF; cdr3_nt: TGCGCCAGCAGCTTGACAGGGGACTTTAGCAATCAGCCCCAGCATTTT
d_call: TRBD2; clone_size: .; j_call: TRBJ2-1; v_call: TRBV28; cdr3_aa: CASIASGRAAVQFF; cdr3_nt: TGTGCCAGCATAGCTAGCGGGAGGGCCGCCGTGCAGTTCTTC
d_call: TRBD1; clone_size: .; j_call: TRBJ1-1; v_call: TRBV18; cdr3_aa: CASSPTPGQGIPGAEAFF; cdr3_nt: TGTGCCAGCTCACCAACTCCGGGACAGGGTATTCCGGGCGCTGAAGCTTTCTTT
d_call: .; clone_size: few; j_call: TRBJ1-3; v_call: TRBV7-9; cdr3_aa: CASSLVGAGSTIYF; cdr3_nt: TGTGCCAGCAGCTTAGTAGGAGCGGGAAGCACCATATATTTT
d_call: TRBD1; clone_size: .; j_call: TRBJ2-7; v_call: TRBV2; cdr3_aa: CASNEDRFQVEQYF; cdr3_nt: TGTGCCAGCAATGAGGACAGGTTCCAGGTCGAGCAGTACTTC
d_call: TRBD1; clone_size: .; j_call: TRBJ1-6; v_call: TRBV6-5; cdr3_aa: CASSYSDRGQKPLHF; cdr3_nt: TGTGCCAGCAGTTACTCGGACAGGGGGCAGAAACCCCTCCACTTT
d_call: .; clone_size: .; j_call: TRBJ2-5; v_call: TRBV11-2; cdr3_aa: CASNMNPGETQYF; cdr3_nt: TGTGCCAGCAACATGAACCCTGGAGAGACCCAGTACTTC
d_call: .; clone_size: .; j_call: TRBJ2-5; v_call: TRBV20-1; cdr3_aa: CSARYETQYF; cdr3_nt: TGCAGTGCTAGATATGAGACCCAGTACTTC
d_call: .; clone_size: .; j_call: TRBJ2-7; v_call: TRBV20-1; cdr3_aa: CSAGQGYEQYF; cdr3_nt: TGCAGTGCTGGTCAGGGCTACGAGCAGTACTTC
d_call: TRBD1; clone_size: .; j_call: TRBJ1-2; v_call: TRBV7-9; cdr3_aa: CASSPTGKIGYTF; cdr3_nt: TGTGCCAGCAGCCCGACAGGGAAGATTGGCTACACCTTC
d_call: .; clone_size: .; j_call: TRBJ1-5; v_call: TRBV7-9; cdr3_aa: CASSLARGHNNQPQHF; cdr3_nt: TGTGCCAGCAGCTTAGCGCGGGGCCATAACAATCAGCCCCAGCATTTT
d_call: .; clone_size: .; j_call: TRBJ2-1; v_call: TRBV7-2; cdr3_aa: CASSLGASYNEQFF; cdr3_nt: TGTGCCAGCAGCTTAGGGGCATCCTACAATGAGCAGTTCTTC
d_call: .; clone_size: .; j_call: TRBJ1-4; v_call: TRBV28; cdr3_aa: CASRQSNEKLFF; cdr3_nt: TGTGCCAGCCGACAGAGTAATGAAAAACTGTTTTTT
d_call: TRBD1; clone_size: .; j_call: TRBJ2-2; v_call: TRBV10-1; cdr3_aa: CASGRTGILNTGELFF; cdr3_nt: TGCGCCAGCGGTAGGACAGGCATCCTGAACACCGGGGAGCTGTTTTTT
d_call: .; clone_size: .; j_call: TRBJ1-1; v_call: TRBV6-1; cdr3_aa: CASSEPLPDTEAFF; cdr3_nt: TGTGCCAGCAGTGAACCCCTCCCGGACACTGAAGCTTTCTTT
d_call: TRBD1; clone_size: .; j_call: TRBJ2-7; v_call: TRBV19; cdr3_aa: CASSMGQGVYEQYF; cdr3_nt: TGTGCCAGTAGTATGGGGCAGGGGGTCTACGAGCAGTACTTC
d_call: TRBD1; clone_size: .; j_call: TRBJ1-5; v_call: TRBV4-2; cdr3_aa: CASSPGQGHNQPQHF; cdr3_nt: TGTGCCAGCAGCCCAGGACAGGGCCATAATCAGCCCCAGCATTTT
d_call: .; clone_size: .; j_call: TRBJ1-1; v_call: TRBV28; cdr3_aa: CASSLSADTEAFF; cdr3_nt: TGTGCCAGCAGTTTGAGCGCGGACACTGAAGCTTTCTTT
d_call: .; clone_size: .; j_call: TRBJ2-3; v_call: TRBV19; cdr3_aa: CASSIAGRPSKDTQYF; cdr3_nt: TGTGCCAGTAGTATAGCCGGGAGACCCTCGAAAGATACGCAGTATTTT
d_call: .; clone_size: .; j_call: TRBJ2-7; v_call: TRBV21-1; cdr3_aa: CASSKEGVRTYEQYF; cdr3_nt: TGTGCCAGCAGCAAAGAAGGGGTAAGGACCTACGAGCAGTACTTC
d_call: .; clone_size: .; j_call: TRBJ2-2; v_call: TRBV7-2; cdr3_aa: CASSLEDRGTGELFF; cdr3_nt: TGTGCCAGCAGCTTGGAGGACAGAGGCACCGGGGAGCTGTTTTTT
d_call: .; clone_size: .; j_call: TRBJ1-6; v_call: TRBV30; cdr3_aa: CAWRVDSGISPLHF; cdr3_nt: TGTGCCTGGAGGGTAGACTCGGGAATTTCACCCCTCCACTTT
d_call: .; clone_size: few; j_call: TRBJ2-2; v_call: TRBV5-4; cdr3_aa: CASSLAVYTGELFF; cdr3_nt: TGTGCCAGCAGCTTGGCCGTGTACACCGGGGAGCTGTTTTTT
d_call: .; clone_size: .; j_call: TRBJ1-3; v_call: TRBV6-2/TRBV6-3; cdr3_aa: CASSYGGHSGNTIYF; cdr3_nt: TGTGCCAGCAGTTACGGGGGACACTCTGGAAACACCATATATTTT
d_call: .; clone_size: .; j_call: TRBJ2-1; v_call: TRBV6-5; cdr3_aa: CASMGVNEQFF; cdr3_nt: TGTGCCAGCATGGGAGTGAATGAGCAGTTCTTC
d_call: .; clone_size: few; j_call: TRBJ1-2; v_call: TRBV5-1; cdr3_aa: CASSLTADGYTF; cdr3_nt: TGCGCCAGCAGCCTCACAGCCGATGGCTACACCTTC
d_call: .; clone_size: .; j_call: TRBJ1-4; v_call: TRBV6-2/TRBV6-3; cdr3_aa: CASSSRQNEKLFF; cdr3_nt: TGTGCCAGCAGTTCCAGACAGAACGAAAAACTGTTTTTT
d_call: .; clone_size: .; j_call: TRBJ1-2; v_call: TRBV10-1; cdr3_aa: CASSQGLGYGYTF; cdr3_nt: TGCGCCAGCAGCCAGGGACTTGGCTATGGCTACACCTTC
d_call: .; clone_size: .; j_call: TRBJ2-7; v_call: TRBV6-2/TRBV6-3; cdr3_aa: CASSPRGRGGGEQYF; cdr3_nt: TGTGCCAGCAGCCCTCGGGGTCGGGGAGGAGGCGAGCAGTACTTC
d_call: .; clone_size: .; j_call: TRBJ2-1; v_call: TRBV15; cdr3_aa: CATSRAVTARYNEQFF; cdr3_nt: TGTGCCACCAGCAGAGCAGTCACAGCTCGGTACAATGAGCAGTTCTTC